This section outlines one T cell receptor (beta chain) sequence together with its context. The target antigen is unknown. This CDR3 contains 15 residues. Germline CDR1 LGHNA, CDR2 YNFKEQ. V was shortened by 0 bases and J by 1 base, with 10 bases between the two germline ends. The sample comes from a study of cytomegalovirus exposure and HLA in healthy donors. Primers included in the PCR were 60 Vbeta and 13 Jbeta primers. The protocol was immunoSEQ multiplex PCR, while the TCRdb copy is restricted to in-frame clones and leaves out a portion. The sample includes 100,000 to 150,000 clones, 77% of them seen just once. Points from the study as a whole: Using a false discovery rate of 0.05, a later analysis showed that approximately 17,000 TCR beta sequences were associated with HLA alleles.

The sample consisted of PBMCs. The receptor's source is a man between 18 and 29 years old in good health and CMV-seropositive. V is TRBV4-2 and J is TRBJ2-7; D might be TRBD1 (5 bases). The DNA of the CDR3 is TGTGCCAGCAGCCAAGATCAGGGTAATTCCTACGAGCAGTACTTC. Its translation: CASSQDQGNSYEQYF.